Listed below are T cell receptor beta chains from one sample, sequenced in a study of CD8 T cells in ankylosing spondylitis. TCRdb redid the calling of the 5' RACE reads with MiXCR, one entry per CDR3 protein. Of over 400,000 distinct CDR3 sequences listed, about 25% were seen once; the top ten hold over 0.8%. Sequencing was performed on blood, either unsorted or a sorted T cell fraction (not recorded which). All receptors come from a male donor with ankylosing spondylitis. Both conserved end residues are part of each CDR3. D genes are given only for firm matches. Only some rows state a clone size, as once, few, many or a class for expanded clones.

TRBV20-1	-	-	TRBJ2-5	CSARFGRQETQYF	TGCAGTGCCCGCTTCGGGCGCCAAGAGACCCAGTACTTC
TRBV3-1	-	TRBD1	TRBJ1-2	CASSQDNRGGGYTF	TGTGCCAGCAGCCAAGATAACAGGGGTGGGGGCTACACCTTC
TRBV12-3/TRBV12-4	few	TRBD1	TRBJ1-1	CASSPTGGGEAFF	TGTGCCAGCAGCCCCACAGGGGGGGGTGAAGCTTTCTTT
TRBV20-1	-	-	TRBJ2-3	CSAATLLWEDTQYF	TGCAGTGCTGCTACCTTGTTGTGGGAAGATACGCAGTATTTT
TRBV29-1	-	-	TRBJ1-1	CSVNLGDKNTEAFF	TGCAGCGTAAACCTAGGAGACAAGAACACTGAAGCTTTCTTT
TRBV3-1	many	-	TRBJ2-2	CASSQEGVTGELFF	TGTGCCAGCAGCCAAGAAGGGGTCACCGGGGAGCTGTTTTTT
TRBV27	few	-	TRBJ1-6	CASSFSGSPLHF	TGTGCCAGCAGTTTCTCGGGTTCACCCCTCCACTTT
TRBV7-9	few	TRBD2	TRBJ2-5	CASTGTSGIETQYF	TGTGCCAGCACAGGGACTAGCGGGATCGAGACCCAGTACTTC
TRBV3-1	-	TRBD2	TRBJ2-5	CASSQDKLAGVKETQYF	TGTGCCAGCAGCCAAGATAAACTAGCGGGAGTGAAAGAGACCCAGTACTTC
TRBV15	once	TRBD2	TRBJ2-5	CATSSPIAGVRETQYF	TGTGCCACCAGCAGCCCTATAGCGGGCGTCCGGGAGACCCAGTACTTC
TRBV20-1	few	TRBD1	TRBJ1-5	CSARDGGQGRQPQHF	TGCAGTGCTAGAGATGGTGGACAGGGAAGACAGCCCCAGCATTTT
TRBV12-3/TRBV12-4	-	TRBD1	TRBJ2-3	CASSLGDRVLTDTQYF	TGTGCCAGCAGTTTAGGAGACAGGGTATTAACAGATACGCAGTATTTT
TRBV27	few	-	TRBJ1-5	CASSFRGRDSNQPQHF	TGTGCCAGCAGTTTTCGGGGACGGGATAGCAATCAGCCCCAGCATTTT
TRBV24-1	-	-	TRBJ2-3	CATRPWAGDTQYF	TGTGCCACCAGACCATGGGCCGGAGATACGCAGTATTTT
TRBV5-1	few	-	TRBJ1-1	CASSLREQGNTEAFF	TGCGCCAGCAGCTTGAGGGAACAGGGAAACACTGAAGCTTTCTTT
TRBV6-5	-	-	TRBJ1-2	CASSYSSGINGYTF	TGTGCCAGCAGTTACTCCTCAGGAATAAATGGCTACACCTTC
TRBV25-1	-	-	TRBJ2-5	CASSASLETQYF	TGTGCCAGCAGTGCTAGCCTAGAGACCCAGTACTTC
TRBV5-1	once	TRBD2	TRBJ2-7	CASGQTSGSYEQYF	TGCGCCAGCGGCCAGACTAGCGGCTCCTACGAGCAGTACTTC
TRBV24-1	-	TRBD2	TRBJ2-2	CATSDLQPAGDSGELFF	TGTGCCACCAGTGATTTGCAACCAGCGGGAGACTCCGGGGAGCTGTTTTTT
TRBV20-1	-	-	TRBJ2-7	CSARVLAGEQYF	TGCAGTGCTAGAGTGCTAGCTGGCGAGCAGTACTTC
TRBV20-1	-	-	TRBJ1-5	CSASRIGMALNQPQHF	TGCAGTGCTAGTAGAATCGGGATGGCCTTAAATCAGCCCCAGCATTTT
TRBV12-3/TRBV12-4	many	-	TRBJ2-1	CASRGGSYNEQFF	TGTGCCAGCAGAGGGGGCTCCTACAATGAGCAGTTCTTC
TRBV20-1	-	-	TRBJ1-2	CSAPRGGVSSGYTF	TGCAGTGCCCCAAGGGGGGGAGTCTCTAGTGGCTACACCTTC
TRBV5-5	-	TRBD1	TRBJ1-1	CASSPRGTDTEAFF	TGTGCCAGCAGCCCCCGGGGGACAGACACTGAAGCTTTCTTT
TRBV6-2/TRBV6-3	-	-	TRBJ1-1	CASSYSVGGAWTEAFF	TGTGCCAGCAGTTATAGCGTGGGGGGTGCTTGGACTGAAGCTTTCTTT
TRBV5-1	many	-	TRBJ2-3	CASSLGDTYTDTQYF	TGCGCCAGCAGCTTGGGGGACACCTACACAGATACGCAGTATTTT
TRBV5-1	few	-	TRBJ2-2	CASSLVRGSDTGELFF	TGCGCCAGCAGCTTGGTTCGGGGTTCCGACACCGGGGAGCTGTTTTTT